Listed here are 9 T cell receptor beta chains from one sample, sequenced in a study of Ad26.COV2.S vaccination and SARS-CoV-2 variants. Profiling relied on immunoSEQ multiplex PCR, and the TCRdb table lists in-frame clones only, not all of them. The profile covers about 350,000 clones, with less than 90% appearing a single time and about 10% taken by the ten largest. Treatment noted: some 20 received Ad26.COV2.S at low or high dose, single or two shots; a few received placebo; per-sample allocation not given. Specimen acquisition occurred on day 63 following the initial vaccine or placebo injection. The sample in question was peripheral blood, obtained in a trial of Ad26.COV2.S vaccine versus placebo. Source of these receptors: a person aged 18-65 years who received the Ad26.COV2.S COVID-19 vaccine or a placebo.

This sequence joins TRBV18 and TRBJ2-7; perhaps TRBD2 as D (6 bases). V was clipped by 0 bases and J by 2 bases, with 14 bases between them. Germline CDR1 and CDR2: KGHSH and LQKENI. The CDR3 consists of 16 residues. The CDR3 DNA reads TGTGCCAGCTCACCACCCCGGGACTCCGGGCCCTACGAGCAGTACTTC. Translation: CASSPPRDSGPYEQYF.

The CDR3 sequence is CASSPRTGGEQYF. The CDR3 DNA reads as TGTGCCAGCAGTCCGCGGACAGGAGGAGAGCAGTACTTC. The genes are TRBV27 and TRBJ2-7, with 7 bases lining up with TRBD1. Germline V CDR1 and CDR2: MNHEY, SMNVEV (reference sequence). V lost 5 bases and J lost 7; bases outside the gene matches: 8. The CDR3 has 13 residues.

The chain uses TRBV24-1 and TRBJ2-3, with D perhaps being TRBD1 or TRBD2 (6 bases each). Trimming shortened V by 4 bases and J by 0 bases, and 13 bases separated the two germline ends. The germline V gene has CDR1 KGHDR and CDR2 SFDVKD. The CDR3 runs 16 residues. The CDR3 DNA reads TGTGCCACCAGTGACTTGGAGGGGGATAGCACAGATACGCAGTATTTT. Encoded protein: CATSDLEGDSTDTQYF.

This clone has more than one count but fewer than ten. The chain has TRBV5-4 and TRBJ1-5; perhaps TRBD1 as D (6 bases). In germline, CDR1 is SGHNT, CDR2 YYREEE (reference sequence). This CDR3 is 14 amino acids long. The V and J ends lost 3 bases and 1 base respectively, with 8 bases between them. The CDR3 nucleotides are TGTGCCAGCAGCTCTGACAGGAGCAATCAGCCCCAGCATTTT. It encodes CASSSDRSNQPQHF. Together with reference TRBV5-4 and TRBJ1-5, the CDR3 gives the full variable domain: ETGVTQSPTHLIKTRGQQVTLRCSSQSGHNTVSWYQQALGQGPQFIFQYYREEENGRGNFPPRFSGLQFPNYSSELNVNALELDDSALYLCASSSDRSNQPQHFGDGTRLSIL.

CDR3 sequence: CAWSPGVGTEAFF. For the CDR3, the DNA is TGTGCCTGGAGTCCCGGGGTGGGCACTGAAGCTTTCTTT. This chain connects TRBV30 to TRBJ1-1, with D hard to call. Germline-derived CDR1 and CDR2 are GTSNPN and SVGIG (reference sequence). Trimming took off 2 bases at V and 4 bases at J, with 11 bases between the two ends. The CDR3 extends over 13 amino acids.

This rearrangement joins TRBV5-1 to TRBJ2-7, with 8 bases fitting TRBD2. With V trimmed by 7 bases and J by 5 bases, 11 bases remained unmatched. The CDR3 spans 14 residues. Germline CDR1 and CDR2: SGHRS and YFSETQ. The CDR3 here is CASAHGRGGDEQYF. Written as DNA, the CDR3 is TGCGCCAGCGCCCACGGGAGGGGAGGCGACGAGCAGTACTTC.

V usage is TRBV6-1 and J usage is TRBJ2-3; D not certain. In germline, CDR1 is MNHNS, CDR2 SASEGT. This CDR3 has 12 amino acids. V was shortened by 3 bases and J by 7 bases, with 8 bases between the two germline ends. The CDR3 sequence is CASSDAIYTQYF. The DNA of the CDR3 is TGTGCCAGCAGTGACGCCATTTATACGCAGTATTTT.

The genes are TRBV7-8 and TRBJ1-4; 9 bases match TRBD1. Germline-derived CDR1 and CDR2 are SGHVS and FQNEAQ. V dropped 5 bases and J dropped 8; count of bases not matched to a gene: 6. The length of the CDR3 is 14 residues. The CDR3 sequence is CASSRDRGDEKLFF. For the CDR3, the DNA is TGTGCCAGCAGCCGAGACAGGGGGGACGAAAAACTGTTTTTT. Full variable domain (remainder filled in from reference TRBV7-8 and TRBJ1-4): GAGVSQSPRYKVAKRGQDVALRCDPISGHVSLFWYQQALGQGPEFLTYFQNEAQLDKSGLPSDRFFAERPEGSVSTLKIQRTQQEDSAVYLCASSRDRGDEKLFFGSGTQLSVL.

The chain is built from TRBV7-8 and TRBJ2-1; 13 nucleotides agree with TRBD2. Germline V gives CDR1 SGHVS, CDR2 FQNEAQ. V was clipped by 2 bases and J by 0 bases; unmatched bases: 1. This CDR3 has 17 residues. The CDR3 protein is CASSLRTSGSSYNEQFF. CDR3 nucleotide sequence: TGTGCCAGCAGCTTAAGGACTAGCGGGAGCTCCTACAATGAGCAGTTCTTC.